Below, 2 T cell receptor beta chains from the same sample are listed, as sequenced in a study of Tregs in tolerant kidney transplant recipients. For these TCRs, the target antigens are not known. Sequencing used immunoSEQ multiplex PCR; TCRdb keeps in-frame clones, though not all of them. The sample holds around 1,700 clones. Recipient PBMCs carried a CFSE label and met irradiated graft donor PBMCs for approximately 6 days before FACS sorting. Sequenced here: CD4+ T cells from blood cultured with allogeneic cells, sampled before the transplant. The receptors were sampled from a human patient who received a combined kidney and bone marrow transplant.

In terms of frequency, this clone is medium-sized. The read terminates 3 residues ahead of where the CDR3 ends, so the germline J gene completes it. The rearrangement links TRBV10-2 to TRBJ2-5; no firm D call. V lost 8 bases, J lost 5 bases, and 9 bases lay in between. Germline V gene lookup returns CDR1 WSHSY and CDR2 SAAADI. The CDR3 is made up of 11 amino acids. Partial CDR3 DNA: TGCGCCAGCGGAGCGAAGGAGACC. It translates to CASGAKET. The whole CDR3 region reads CASGAKETQYF.

Considering frequency, this clone is medium-sized. The observed sequence ends 3 residues before the CDR3 terminus, with the missing tail filled in from the germline J gene. The rearrangement links TRBV19 to TRBJ1-5; D unresolved. CDR3 length: 13 amino acids. Trimming took off 7 bases at V and 5 bases at J, with 12 bases between the two ends. Germline CDR1 and CDR2: LNHDA and SQIVND (reference sequence). CDR3 region: CASISRPDQPQHF. CDR3 DNA (partial): TGTGCCAGTATTTCTAGACCGGATCAGCCC.